The 4 T cell receptor beta chains listed next were all sequenced from one sample in a study of vaccination effects on CD4 cells after COVID-19. Measured with immunoSEQ multiplex PCR; TCRdb has only the in-frame clones, and not every one. The profile shows some 40,000 clones, 65% to 75% of them singletons. For these receptors, no antigen is known. Subsequent to about 10 days of culture, CD4+ T cells were isolated. The vaccine given was either BNT162b2 or mRNA-1273, in two doses. Sequenced material: CD4+ T cells from PBMCs cultured without peptide, taken after COVID-19 vaccination. The origin of the receptors is a human donor who received a COVID-19 vaccine.

This chain uses TRBV5-4 with TRBJ1-2, with a tentative D call TRBD1 (6 bases). Looked up from germline, CDR1 is SGHNT and CDR2 is YYREEE (reference sequence). The CDR3 has 14 amino acids. V lost 1 base and J 4 bases, leaving 11 bases between the germline ends. This chain's CDR3 is CASSLFEGVYGYTF. In DNA form, the CDR3 reads TGTGCCAGCAGCTTGTTTGAGGGGGTCTATGGCTACACCTTC.

The chain is built from TRBV18 and TRBJ2-7; 8 bases align to TRBD2. The CDR3 is 17 residues long. Germline V gene sequence: CDR1 KGHSH, CDR2 LQKENI. J lost 0 bases, V lost 1 base, and 8 bases had no gene match. The DNA for the CDR3 is TGTGCCAGCTCACCACGGAATATAACTAGCGGCTCCTACGAGCAGTACTTC. Amino acids: CASSPRNITSGSYEQYF. The full variable domain, with the rest looked up from reference TRBV18 and TRBJ2-7, is NAGVMQNPRHLVRRRGQEARLRCSPMKGHSHVYWYRQLPEEGLKFMVYLQKENIIDESGMPKERFSAEFPKEGPSILRIQQVVRGDSAAYFCASSPRNITSGSYEQYFGPGTRLTVT.

V gene TRBV6-5 combines with J gene TRBJ2-1; maybe TRBD1 (5 bases). Trimming pared 0 bases from V and 1 base from J, leaving 10 bases between. Germline loops: CDR1 MNHEY, CDR2 SVGAGI. The CDR3 totals 16 residues. DNA for the CDR3: TGTGCCAGCAGTTACTCGAGACAGCCTTCCTACAATGAGCAGTTCTTC. Protein sequence: CASSYSRQPSYNEQFF.

In DNA, the CDR3 is TGTGCCAGCAGCTCCGGGACAACTGCGACAAATGAGCAGTTCTTC. Amino acids: CASSSGTTATNEQFF. The V call is TRBV7-8, the J call TRBJ2-1; TRBD1 is a possible D gene (6 bases). Germline V gene data show CDR1 as SGHVS and CDR2 as FQNEAQ. The CDR3 length is 15 residues. V was cut by 4 bases and J by 7 bases, with 17 bases left in between.